This T cell receptor beta chain stems from a study of blood T cell repertoires in COVID-19. At the level of the study: Samples taken during acute and convalescent COVID-19 were collected in the United States, Italy and Spain. Nucleic acid was either cDNA or gDNA, and it came from T cells, B-cell-depleted T cells, or PBMCs.

Germline V CDR1 and CDR2: SGHTS, YDEGEE. The CDR3 runs to 13 residues. Trimming removed 0 bases from V and 4 bases from J, with 5 bases in between. Original data processing: Reference gene primers were amplified, and this amplification served to estimate nucleated cell counts. Repertoires were generated with immunoSEQ multiplex PCR, while TCRdb's copy carries only in-frame clones and drops some. That table supplies the V and J calls and clone size; D and trimming were determined from the DNA. The repertoire includes about 270,000 clones, approximately 77% of them detected once, and roughly 3.1% sits in the top ten.

This sequence originates from a woman aged 18-29 years with acute or convalescent COVID-19. The sample was peripheral blood. The V gene is TRBV5-8, the J gene TRBJ1-5, with D uncertain. The CDR3 sequence is CASSLDRNQPQHF. DNA of the CDR3: TGTGCCAGCAGCTTGGACAGAAATCAGCCCCAGCATTTT.